The 20 T cell receptor beta chains in this list originate from one sample, sequenced in a study of blood T cell repertoires in COVID-19 (dated by TCRdb to 2018 to 2021). Library prep was done by the immunoSEQ multiplex PCR assay. The table was pulled from immuneACCESS by TCRdb, which kept in-frame rearrangements only. Such tables lose some clones; where checked, under half of the loss comes from unresolved V genes, and the rest has no known cause. This sample holds 60,000 to 65,000 clones; around 77% were observed only once. The ten largest clones represent 4.8% of the sample. Material: peripheral blood. These receptors were collected from a woman aged 70-85 years with COVID-19, enrolled during active disease.

This chain uses TRBV2 with TRBJ1-1; D not resolved. Germline V lookup: CDR1 SNHLY, CDR2 FYNNEI. The ends were cut back, 7 bases at V and 4 bases at J, with 16 bases in the middle. This CDR3 spans 14 amino acids. CDR3 protein: CASTGGQDFTEAFF. The CDR3, as DNA: TGTGCCAGCACTGGTGGGCAGGACTTCACTGAAGCTTTCTTT.

Only one count was recorded for this clone. The V gene is TRBV5-1, the J gene TRBJ2-5, with 7 bases fitting TRBD1. V dropped 1 base and J dropped 4; count of bases not matched to a gene: 4. The CDR3 has 14 amino acids. Germline V CDR1 and CDR2: SGHRS, YFSETQ. CDR3 DNA: TGCGCCAGCAGCTTGACCCCAGGGGGAGAGACCCAGTACTTC. Its protein product is CASSLTPGGETQYF.

J is TRBJ1-3 and V is TRBV27; no firm D call. Trimming cost V 0 bases and J 8 bases, with 26 bases left between them. The CDR3 sequence is 19 residues long. Germline V CDR1 and CDR2: MNHEY, SMNVEV (reference sequence). CDR3: CASSLSRGDKRDPWDTIYF. The DNA for the CDR3 is TGTGCCAGCAGTTTATCGCGGGGAGACAAGAGGGATCCCTGGGACACCATATATTTT.

This clone was picked up a small number of times. The chain has TRBV10-3 and TRBJ2-3; D is ambiguous. Germline-derived CDR1 and CDR2 are ENHRY and SYGVKD. Trimming removed 2 bases from V and 5 bases from J, with 8 bases in between. The CDR3 is 13 amino acids. Here the CDR3 DNA reads TGTGCCATCAGTGAGAACGGAGTAGATACGCAGTATTTT. This gives the protein CAISENGVDTQYF.

The V gene is TRBV2, the J gene TRBJ2-3; possible D gene TRBD1, 6 bases. Germline V CDR1 and CDR2: SNHLY, FYNNEI. This CDR3 is 16 amino acids long. V lost 10 bases to trimming and J lost 2 bases, with 22 bases between them. The chain's CDR3 is CANQQGLDRLTDTQYF. DNA of the CDR3: TGTGCCAACCAACAGGGCCTAGACAGACTCACAGATACGCAGTATTTT.

The rearrangement uses TRBV7-3 and TRBJ2-1, with 7 bases matching TRBD2. CDR3 length: 13 amino acids. Losses at the gene ends were 1 base for V and 7 bases for J; bases not matched to a gene: 1. The germline V gene has CDR1 SGHTA and CDR2 FQGTGA. The CDR3 DNA reads TGTGCCAGCAGCTTAAACGGGGGGAATGAGCAGTTCTTC. This sequence encodes CASSLNGGNEQFF.

This chain connects TRBV28 to TRBJ2-1, with D perhaps TRBD2 (5 bases). Trimming left V 1 base short and J 0 bases short, with 10 bases between. This CDR3 comprises 16 residues. Germline CDR1 reads MDHEN; CDR2 reads SYDVKM. This chain's CDR3 is CASSLSGTHSYNEQFF. In DNA form, the CDR3 reads TGTGCCAGCAGTTTATCGGGAACCCACTCCTACAATGAGCAGTTCTTC.

The V call is TRBV5-6, the J call TRBJ1-6, with D hard to call. Germline V gene data show CDR1 as SGHDT and CDR2 as YYEEEE. The CDR3 runs to 15 residues. Trimming shortened V by 1 base and J by 0 bases, and 5 bases separated the two germline ends. This CDR3 is CASSLPDSYNSPLHF. In DNA, the CDR3 is TGTGCCAGCAGCTTGCCAGACTCCTATAATTCACCCCTCCACTTT.

The V call is TRBV13, the J call TRBJ2-2; tentative D call: TRBD1 (5 bases). The germline V gene has CDR1 PRHDT and CDR2 FYEKMQ (reference sequence). V lost 5 bases, J lost 7 bases, and 11 bases lay in between. CDR3 length: 13 amino acids. CDR3 region: CASSRARVGELFF. The DNA of the CDR3 is TGTGCCAGCAGCCGAGCCAGGGTCGGGGAGCTGTTTTTT.

This clone occurred a few times. The J gene is TRBJ2-2, the V gene TRBV29-1; D unresolved. Germline CDR1 and CDR2: SQVTM and ANQGSEA. Trimming pared 1 base from V and 4 bases from J, leaving 10 bases between. This CDR3 region has 14 residues. As DNA, the CDR3 is TGCAGCGTTGAAGCTGGATCGGGCACCGGGGAGCTGTTTTTT. Translation: CSVEAGSGTGELFF.

This rearrangement joins TRBV10-3 to TRBJ1-4; D ambiguous. V lost 4 bases and J 8 bases, leaving 5 bases between the germline ends. This CDR3 has 11 residues. Germline V lookup: CDR1 ENHRY, CDR2 SYGVKD. CDR3 nucleotide sequence: TGTGCCATCAGTGGCGGGGAAAAACTGTTTTTT. This gives the protein CAISGGEKLFF.

V is TRBV28 and J is TRBJ1-5; 7 bases line up with TRBD1. Per germline, CDR1 MDHEN and CDR2 SYDVKM. CDR3 length equals 15 residues. Trimming took 5 bases from V and 3 from J; bases not matched to a gene: 7. CDR3 sequence reads: CASSDPGTVNQPQHF. For the CDR3, the DNA is TGTGCCAGCAGTGACCCGGGGACAGTCAATCAGCCCCAGCATTTT.

This clone was detected only once. V usage is TRBV7-2 and J usage is TRBJ1-2; tentative D call: TRBD1 (6 bases). CDR1 is SGHTA, CDR2 FQGNSA, per germline. Between the trimmed V and J ends, which lost 4 bases and 4 bases, there was a span of 16 bases. This CDR3 region has 15 residues. The chain's CDR3 is CASSSGAELIYGYTF. The CDR3 DNA reads TGTGCCAGCAGCTCAGGGGCAGAACTCATCTATGGCTACACCTTC.

This clone was seen more than once but under ten times. The chain joins TRBV7-3 to TRBJ2-5; D perhaps matches TRBD1 (6 bases). Trimming took off 2 bases at V and 13 bases at J, with 17 bases between the two ends. CDR1 SGHTA and CDR2 FQGTGA come from the germline V gene. CDR3 length equals 13 residues. The CDR3 loop reads CASSLQWDTSVYF. CDR3 in DNA: TGTGCCAGCAGCTTACAATGGGACACCTCCGTGTACTTC.

This clone was seen just once. This chain links TRBV28 with TRBJ2-3; TRBD1 is a possible D gene (5 bases). V dropped 3 bases and J dropped 2 bases, with 12 bases sitting between them. Germline CDR1 and CDR2: MDHEN and SYDVKM. The CDR3 loop spans 15 amino acids. The CDR3 loop is CASSFQGGLTDTQYF. Written as DNA, the CDR3 is TGTGCCAGCAGTTTCCAGGGCGGCCTCACAGATACGCAGTATTTT.

V and J are TRBV11-1 and TRBJ2-1, with 11 bases aligning to TRBD1. The J segment lost 9 bases and the V segment lost 5 bases, leaving 9 bases of the junction unmatched. The CDR3 is 15 residues long. CDR1 and CDR2 (germline): SGHAT, FQDESV (reference sequence). CDR3 residues: CASSGGTGGDLEQFF. The CDR3, as DNA: TGTGCCAGCAGCGGAGGGACAGGGGGGGATCTTGAGCAGTTCTTC.

This sequence joins TRBV12-3 or TRBV12-4 and TRBJ2-7; tentatively, D is TRBD1 (5 bases). The CDR3 spans 13 residues. V was shortened by 4 bases and J by 1 base, with 8 bases between the two germline ends. The CDR3 DNA sequence: TGTGCCAGCAGTTGGGCAGGGTCCTACGAGCAGTACTTC. This encodes CASSWAGSYEQYF.

The chain links TRBV7-2 to TRBJ2-7; possible D gene TRBD2, 5 bases. CDR1 is SGHTA, CDR2 FQGNSA, per germline. V shed 4 bases and J shed 1 base, with 11 bases lying between them. The CDR3 totals 14 residues. DNA for the CDR3: TGTGCCAGCAGCTCCGACACGGGATCCTACGAGCAGTACGTC. Protein product: CASSSDTGSYEQYV.

The chain links TRBV4-3 to TRBJ2-1; weak D call: TRBD2 (6 bases). Germline assignment: CDR1 LGHNA and CDR2 YSLEER. Between the trimmed V and J ends, which lost 1 base and 7 bases, there was a span of 11 bases. The CDR3 has 14 residues. The DNA for the CDR3 is TGCGCCAGCAGCCAAGTGACTAGGGGAAATGAGCAGTTCTTC. Its protein is CASSQVTRGNEQFF.

A few counts support this clone. The V gene is TRBV6-2 or TRBV6-3, the J gene TRBJ1-5, with 11 positions matching TRBD1. The CDR3 length is 15 residues. Germline CDR1 is MNHEY and CDR2 is SVGEGT. The J segment lost 6 bases and the V segment lost 6 bases, leaving 7 bases of the junction unmatched. The CDR3, as DNA: TGTGCCAGCAGCTGGGGACAGGGGGGCGGTCAGCCCCAGCATTTT. Translation: CASSWGQGGGQPQHF.